This is a list of T cell receptor beta chains from one sample in a study of OX40 agonist ivuxolimab in advanced cancers. Only in-frame clones appear in the TCRdb table, and some are missing; sequencing was by immunoSEQ multiplex PCR. The table lists about 21,000 clones, 84% of them singletons, with about 30% in the top ten. The source material was CD4+ or CD8+ T cells sorted from blood, sampled in a trial of the OX40 agonist ivuxolimab. The origin of the receptors is an adult with an advanced solid tumor such as melanoma, head and neck, liver or kidney cancer. CDR3s leave out the opening cysteine and the closing phenylalanine or tryptophan.

>TRBV5-1|TRBJ2-7
ASSLGTGILTYEQY
>TRBV18|NA
ASSPPWARDEQY
>TRBV29-1|TRBJ2-1
SVVEGVHGGTGEQF
>TRBV6-5|TRBJ2-7
ATAAVAASYEQY
>TRBV28|TRBJ2-2
ASSSRMWRASGSTGELF
>TRBV5-6|TRBJ1-2
ASTIGDRIYGYT
>TRBV6-1|TRBJ2-3
ASSGYRLDTQY
>TRBV14|TRBJ2-7
ASSQWVGYEQY
>TRBV5-1|TRBJ2-5
ASSLGGKETQY
>TRBV5-1|TRBJ1-2
ASSLGTSLDGYT
>TRBV6-1|TRBJ2-5
ASSEGIGGAAETQY
>TRBV7-9|TRBJ2-1
ASSPGMREAGEQF
>TRBV19|TRBJ1-5
ASSIEGRVNQPQH
>TRBV25-1|TRBJ2-2
ASSVTGELF
>TRBV2|TRBJ1-5
ASSGRTGPSNQPQH